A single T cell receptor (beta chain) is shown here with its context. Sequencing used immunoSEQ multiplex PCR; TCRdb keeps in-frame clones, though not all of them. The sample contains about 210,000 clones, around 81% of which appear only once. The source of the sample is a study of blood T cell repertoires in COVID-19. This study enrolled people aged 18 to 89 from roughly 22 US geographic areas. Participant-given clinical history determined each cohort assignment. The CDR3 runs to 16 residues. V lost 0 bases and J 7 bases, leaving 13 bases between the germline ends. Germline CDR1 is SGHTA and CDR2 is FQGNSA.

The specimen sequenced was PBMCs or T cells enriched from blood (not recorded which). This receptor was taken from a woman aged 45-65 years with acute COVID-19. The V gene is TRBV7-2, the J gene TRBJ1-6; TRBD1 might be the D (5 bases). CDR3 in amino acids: CASSLAPQGSNSPLHF. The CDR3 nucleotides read TGTGCCAGCAGCTTAGCGCCCCAGGGTTCCAATTCACCCCTCCACTTT.